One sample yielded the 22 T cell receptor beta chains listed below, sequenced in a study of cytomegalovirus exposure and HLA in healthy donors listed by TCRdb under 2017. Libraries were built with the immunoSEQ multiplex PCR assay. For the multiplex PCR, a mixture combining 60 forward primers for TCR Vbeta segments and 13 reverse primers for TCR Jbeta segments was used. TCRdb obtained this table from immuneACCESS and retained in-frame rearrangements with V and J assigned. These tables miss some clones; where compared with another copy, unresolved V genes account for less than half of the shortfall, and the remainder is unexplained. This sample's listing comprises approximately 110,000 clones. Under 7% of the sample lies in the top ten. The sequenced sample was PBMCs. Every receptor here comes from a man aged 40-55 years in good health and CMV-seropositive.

The CDR3 spells CASSRLIQFF. The CDR3 DNA is TGTGCCAGCAGCCGTTTAATTCAGTTCTTC. The rearrangement links TRBV7-9 to TRBJ2-1; D call uncertain. Per germline, CDR1 SEHNR and CDR2 FQNEAQ (reference sequence). V dropped 5 bases and J dropped 13 bases, with 9 bases sitting between them. CDR3 size: 10 residues.

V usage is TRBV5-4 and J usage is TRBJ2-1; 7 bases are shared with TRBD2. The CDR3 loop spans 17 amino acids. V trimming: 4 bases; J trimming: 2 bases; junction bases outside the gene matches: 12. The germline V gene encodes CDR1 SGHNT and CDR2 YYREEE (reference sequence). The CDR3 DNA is TGTGCCAGCAGCCCCCCGTCTGGGCGGGAGACCTACAATGAGCAGTTCTTC. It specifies CASSPPSGRETYNEQFF.

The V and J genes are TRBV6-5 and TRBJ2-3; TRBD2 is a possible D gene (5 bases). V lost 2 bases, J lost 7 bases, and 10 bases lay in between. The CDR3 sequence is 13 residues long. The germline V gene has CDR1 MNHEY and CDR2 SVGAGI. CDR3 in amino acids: CASSYQLGNTQYF. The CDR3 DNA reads TGTGCCAGCAGTTACCAACTAGGAAATACGCAGTATTTT.

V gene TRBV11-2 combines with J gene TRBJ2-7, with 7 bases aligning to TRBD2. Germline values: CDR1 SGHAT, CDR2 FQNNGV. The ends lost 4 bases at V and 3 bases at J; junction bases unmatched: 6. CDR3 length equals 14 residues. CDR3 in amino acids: CASSSIAGIYEQYF. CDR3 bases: TGTGCCAGCAGCTCCATAGCGGGTATCTACGAGCAGTACTTC.

The CDR3 DNA reads TGTGCCAGCAGCGTAGGAGGGGGACTAGGTCAGAGCTCCTACAATGAGCAGTTCTTC. Translating gives CASSVGGGLGQSSYNEQFF. The V gene is TRBV9, the J gene TRBJ2-1; 8 bases agree with TRBD2. CDR3 length: 19 amino acids. Per germline, CDR1 SGDLS and CDR2 YYNGEE. V dropped 0 bases and J dropped 0; count of bases not matched to a gene: 11.

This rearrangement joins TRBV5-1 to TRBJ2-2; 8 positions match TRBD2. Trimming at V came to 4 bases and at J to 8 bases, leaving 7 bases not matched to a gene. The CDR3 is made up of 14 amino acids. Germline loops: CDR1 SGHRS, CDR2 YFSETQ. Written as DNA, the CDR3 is TGCGCCAGCAGCCGAAGCGGGAGTGTGGGGGAGCTGTTTTTT. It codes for CASSRSGSVGELFF.

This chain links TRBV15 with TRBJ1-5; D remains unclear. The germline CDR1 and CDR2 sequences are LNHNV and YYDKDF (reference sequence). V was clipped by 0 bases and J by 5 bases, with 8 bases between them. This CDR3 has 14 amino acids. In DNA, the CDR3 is TGTGCCACCAGCAGAGAAATTGGGCATCAGCCCCAGCATTTT. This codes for CATSREIGHQPQHF.

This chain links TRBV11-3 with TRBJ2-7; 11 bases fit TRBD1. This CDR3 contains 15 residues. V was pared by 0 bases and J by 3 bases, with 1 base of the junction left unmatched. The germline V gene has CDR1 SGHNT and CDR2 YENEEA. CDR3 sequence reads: CASSLDGTGGYEQYF. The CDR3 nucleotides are TGTGCCAGCAGCTTAGATGGGACAGGGGGCTACGAGCAGTACTTC.

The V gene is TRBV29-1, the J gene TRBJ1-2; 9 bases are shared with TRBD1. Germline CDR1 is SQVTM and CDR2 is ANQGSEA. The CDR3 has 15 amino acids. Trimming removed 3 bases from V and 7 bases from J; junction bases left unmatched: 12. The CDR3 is CSVESGTGNPSGYTF. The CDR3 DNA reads TGCAGCGTTGAGTCCGGGACAGGGAACCCCAGTGGCTACACCTTC.

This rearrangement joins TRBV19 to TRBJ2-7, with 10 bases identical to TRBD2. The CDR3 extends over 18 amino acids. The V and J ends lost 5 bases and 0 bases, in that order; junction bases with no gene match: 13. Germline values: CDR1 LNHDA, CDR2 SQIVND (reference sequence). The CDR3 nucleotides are TGTGCCAGTAGTGCTGCCCTAGTTGGACTAGCGGCCTCCTACGAGCAGTACTTC. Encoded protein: CASSAALVGLAASYEQYF.

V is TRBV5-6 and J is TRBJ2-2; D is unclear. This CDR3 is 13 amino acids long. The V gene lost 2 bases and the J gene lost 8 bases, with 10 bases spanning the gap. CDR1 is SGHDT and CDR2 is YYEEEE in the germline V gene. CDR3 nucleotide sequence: TGTGCCAGCAGCTTTCGGGTAGGAGGGGAGCTGTTTTTT. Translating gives CASSFRVGGELFF.

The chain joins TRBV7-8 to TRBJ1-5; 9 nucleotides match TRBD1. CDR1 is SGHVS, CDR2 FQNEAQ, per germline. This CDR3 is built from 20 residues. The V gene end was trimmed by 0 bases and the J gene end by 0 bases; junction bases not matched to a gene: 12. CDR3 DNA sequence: TGTGCCAGCAGCTTAGCCCTAACCGGGACAGGGCCTAATAGCAATCAGCCCCAGCATTTT. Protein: CASSLALTGTGPNSNQPQHF.

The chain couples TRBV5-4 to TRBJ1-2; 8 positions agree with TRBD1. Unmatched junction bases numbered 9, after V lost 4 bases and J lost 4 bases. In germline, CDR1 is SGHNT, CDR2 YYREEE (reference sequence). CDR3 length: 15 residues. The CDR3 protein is CASSHLTGGAYGYTF. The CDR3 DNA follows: TGTGCCAGCAGCCACCTAACAGGGGGGGCCTATGGCTACACCTTC.

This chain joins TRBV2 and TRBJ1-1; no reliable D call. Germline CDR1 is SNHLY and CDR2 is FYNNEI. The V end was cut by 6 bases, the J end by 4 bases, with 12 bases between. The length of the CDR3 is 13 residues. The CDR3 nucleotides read TGTGCCAGCAGGGAGGTGATTAGCACTGAAGCTTTCTTT. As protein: CASREVISTEAFF.

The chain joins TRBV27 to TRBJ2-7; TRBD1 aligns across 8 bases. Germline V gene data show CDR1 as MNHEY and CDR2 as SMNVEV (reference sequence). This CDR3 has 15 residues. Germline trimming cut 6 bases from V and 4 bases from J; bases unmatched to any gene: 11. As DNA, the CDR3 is TGTGCCAGCAGCCCAGCCAGTGACAGGGGTTACGAGCAGTACTTC. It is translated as CASSPASDRGYEQYF.

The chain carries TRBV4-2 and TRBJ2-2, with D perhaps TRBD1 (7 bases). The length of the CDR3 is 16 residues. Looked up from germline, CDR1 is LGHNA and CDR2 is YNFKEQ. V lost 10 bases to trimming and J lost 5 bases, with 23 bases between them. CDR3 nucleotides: TGTGCCACCTCGGGGGAATTACAGGGGCGAACCGGGGAGCTGTTTTTT. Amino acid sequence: CATSGELQGRTGELFF.

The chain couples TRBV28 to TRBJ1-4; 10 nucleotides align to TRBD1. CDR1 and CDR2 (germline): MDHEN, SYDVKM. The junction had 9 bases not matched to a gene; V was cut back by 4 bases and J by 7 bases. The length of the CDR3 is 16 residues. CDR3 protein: CASSYLVGTGVEKLFF. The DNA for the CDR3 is TGTGCCAGCAGTTATTTGGTAGGGACAGGGGTTGAAAAACTGTTTTTT.

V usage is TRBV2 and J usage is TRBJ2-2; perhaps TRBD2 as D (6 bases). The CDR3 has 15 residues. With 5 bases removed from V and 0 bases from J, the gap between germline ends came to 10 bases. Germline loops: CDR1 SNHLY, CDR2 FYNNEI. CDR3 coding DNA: TGTGCCAGCAGTCCGGGGGATACGAACACCGGGGAGCTGTTTTTT. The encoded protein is CASSPGDTNTGELFF.

The CDR3: CASSVGPWLAGGSSYNEQFF. CDR3 coding DNA: TGTGCCAGCAGCGTAGGGCCTTGGCTAGCGGGAGGAAGCTCCTACAATGAGCAGTTCTTC. The chain employs TRBV9 and TRBJ2-1, with 11 bases aligning to TRBD2. Germline V gene lookup returns CDR1 SGDLS and CDR2 YYNGEE. V shed 0 bases, J shed 0 bases, and the junction held 11 bases outside the gene matches. This CDR3 region has 20 residues.

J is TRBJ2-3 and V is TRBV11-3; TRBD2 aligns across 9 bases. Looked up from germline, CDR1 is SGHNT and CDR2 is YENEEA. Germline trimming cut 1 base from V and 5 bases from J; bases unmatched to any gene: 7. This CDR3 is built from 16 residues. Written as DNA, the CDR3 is TGTGCCAGCAGCTTAGGGACTAGCGCTTGGGGAGATACGCAGTATTTT. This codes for CASSLGTSAWGDTQYF.

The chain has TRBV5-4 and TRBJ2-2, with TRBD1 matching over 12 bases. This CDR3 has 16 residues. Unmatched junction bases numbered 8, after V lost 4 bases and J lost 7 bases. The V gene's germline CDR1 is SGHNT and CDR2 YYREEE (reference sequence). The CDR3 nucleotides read TGTGCCAGCAGCGAGCCGGGACAGGGGGCGGTCGGGGAGCTGTTTTTT. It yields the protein CASSEPGQGAVGELFF.

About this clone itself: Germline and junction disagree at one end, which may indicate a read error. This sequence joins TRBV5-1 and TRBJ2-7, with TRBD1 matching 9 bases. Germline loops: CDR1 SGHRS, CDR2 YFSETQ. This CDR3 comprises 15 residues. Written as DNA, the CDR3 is TGCGCCAGCAGCTCCCCGGGACAGGGTTCCTACGAGCAGTGCTTC. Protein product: CASSSPGQGSYEQCF.